This TCR beta chain was captured by sequencing in a study of OX40 agonist ivuxolimab in advanced cancers. In germline, CDR1 is SQVTM, CDR2 ANQGSEA. This CDR3 is 13 amino acids long. Deletions cut 3 bases from V and 0 bases from J, with 7 bases between. Sequencing used immunoSEQ multiplex PCR; TCRdb keeps in-frame clones, though not all of them. Here the sample spans 78,000 or so clones, around nine tenths being singletons. The material was CD4+ or CD8+ T cells sorted from blood, obtained in a trial of the OX40 agonist ivuxolimab. The rearrangement uses TRBV29-1 and TRBJ2-3; no firm D call. This clonotype originated in an adult with an advanced solid tumor such as melanoma, head and neck, liver or kidney cancer. The DNA of the CDR3 is TGCAGCGTTGAGTACGGAAGCACAGATACGCAGTATTTT. Amino acids: CSVEYGSTDTQYF.